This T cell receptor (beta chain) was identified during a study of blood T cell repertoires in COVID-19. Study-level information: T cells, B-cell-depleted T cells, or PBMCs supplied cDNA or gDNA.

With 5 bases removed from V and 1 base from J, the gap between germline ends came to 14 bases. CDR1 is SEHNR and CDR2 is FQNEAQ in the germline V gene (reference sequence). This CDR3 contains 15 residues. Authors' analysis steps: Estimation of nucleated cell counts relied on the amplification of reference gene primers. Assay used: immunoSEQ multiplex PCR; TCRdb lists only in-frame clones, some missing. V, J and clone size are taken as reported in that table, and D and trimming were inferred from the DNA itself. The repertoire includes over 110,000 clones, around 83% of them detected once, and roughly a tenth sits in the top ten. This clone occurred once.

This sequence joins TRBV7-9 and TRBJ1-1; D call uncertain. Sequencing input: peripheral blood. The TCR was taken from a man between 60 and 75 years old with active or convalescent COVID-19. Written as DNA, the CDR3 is TGTGCCAGCAGCCCCATGGGCAATGGGAACACTGAAGCTTTCTTT. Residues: CASSPMGNGNTEAFF.